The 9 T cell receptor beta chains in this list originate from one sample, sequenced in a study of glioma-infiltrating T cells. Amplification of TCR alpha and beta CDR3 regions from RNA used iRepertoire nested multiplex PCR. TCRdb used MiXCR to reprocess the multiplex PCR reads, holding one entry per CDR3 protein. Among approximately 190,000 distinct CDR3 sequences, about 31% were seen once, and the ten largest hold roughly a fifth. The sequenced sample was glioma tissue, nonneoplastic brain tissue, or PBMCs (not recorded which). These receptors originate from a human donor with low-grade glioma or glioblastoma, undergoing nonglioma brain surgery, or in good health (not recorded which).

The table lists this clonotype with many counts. CDR3 coding DNA: TGTGCCAGCAGTTCATACACGACTAGCTCGTTGGATCAGGTCAATGAGCAGTTCTTC. This gives the protein CASSSYTTSSLDQVNEQFF. The gene calls are TRBV27 and TRBJ2-1, with 7 bases identical to TRBD2. Germline V lookup: CDR1 MNHEY, CDR2 SMNVEV (reference sequence). After removal of 4 bases from V and 6 bases from J, the junction contained 21 bases not matched to a gene. The CDR3 has 19 residues.

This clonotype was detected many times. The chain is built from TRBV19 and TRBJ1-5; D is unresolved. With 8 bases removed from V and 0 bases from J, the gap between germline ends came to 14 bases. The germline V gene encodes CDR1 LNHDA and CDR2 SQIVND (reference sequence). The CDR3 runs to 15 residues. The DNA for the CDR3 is TGTGCCAGTCAAACTGTGGATGGTAGCAATCAGCCCCAGCATTTT. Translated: CASQTVDGSNQPQHF.

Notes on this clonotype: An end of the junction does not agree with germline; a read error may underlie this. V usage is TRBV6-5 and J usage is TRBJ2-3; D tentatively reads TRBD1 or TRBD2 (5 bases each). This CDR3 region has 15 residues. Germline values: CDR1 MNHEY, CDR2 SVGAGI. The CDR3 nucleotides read TGTGCCAGCAGTTACATGCAGGGCGGAAAAGGGACCCAGTACTTT. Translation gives CASSYMQGGKGTQYF.

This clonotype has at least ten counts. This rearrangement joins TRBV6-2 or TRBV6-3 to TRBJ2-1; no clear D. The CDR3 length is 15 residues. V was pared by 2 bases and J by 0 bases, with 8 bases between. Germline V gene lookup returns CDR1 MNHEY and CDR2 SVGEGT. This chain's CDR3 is CASSYGISSYNEQFF. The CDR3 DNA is TGTGCCAGCAGTTACGGTATTAGCTCCTACAATGAGCAGTTCTTC.

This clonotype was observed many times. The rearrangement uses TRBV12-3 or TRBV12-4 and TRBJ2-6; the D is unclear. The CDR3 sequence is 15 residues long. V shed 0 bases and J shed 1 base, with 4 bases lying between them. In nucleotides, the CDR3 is TGTGCCAGCAGTTTAGCGGGGTCTGGGGCCAACGTCCTGACTTTC. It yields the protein CASSLAGSGANVLTF.

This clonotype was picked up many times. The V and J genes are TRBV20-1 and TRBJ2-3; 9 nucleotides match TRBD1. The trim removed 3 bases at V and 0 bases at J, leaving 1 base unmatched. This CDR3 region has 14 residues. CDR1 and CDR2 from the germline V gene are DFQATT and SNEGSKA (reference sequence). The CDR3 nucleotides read TGCAGTGCTAGGGGACAGGGTAGCACAGATACGCAGTATTTT. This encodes CSARGQGSTDTQYF.

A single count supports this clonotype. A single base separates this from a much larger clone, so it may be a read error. The DNA of the CDR3 is TGTGCCAGCACCCTAAACAGGATGAACACTGAAGCTTTCTTT. Protein product: CASTLNRMNTEAFF. The chain carries TRBV4-2 and TRBJ1-1; possibly TRBD1 for D (5 bases). The V and J ends lost 7 bases and 0 bases respectively, with 12 bases between them. In germline, CDR1 is LGHNA, CDR2 YNFKEQ. The CDR3 consists of 14 residues.

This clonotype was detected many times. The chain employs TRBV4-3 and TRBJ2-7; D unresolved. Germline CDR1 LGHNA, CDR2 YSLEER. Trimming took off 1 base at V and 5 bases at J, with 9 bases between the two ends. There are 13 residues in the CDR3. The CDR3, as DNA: TGCGCCAGCAGCCAAGGTCTTGGAGACGAGCAGTACTTC. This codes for CASSQGLGDEQYF.

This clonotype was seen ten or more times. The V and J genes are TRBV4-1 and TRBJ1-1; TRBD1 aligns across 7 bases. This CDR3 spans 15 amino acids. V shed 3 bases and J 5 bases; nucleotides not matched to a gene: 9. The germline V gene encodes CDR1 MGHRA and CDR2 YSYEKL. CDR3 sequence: CASSHPAQGRTEAFF. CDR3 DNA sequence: TGCGCCAGCAGCCACCCTGCACAGGGGAGGACTGAAGCTTTCTTT.